The entry that follows covers one TCR beta chain sequence. Its antigen remains unidentified. This record belongs to a study of vaccination and CD4 T cells after COVID-19. Overall study context: Those taking part got two shots of either the BNT162b2 or the mRNA-1273 vaccine. Taking of post-vaccine samples occurred a median approximately 72 days after dose two (range 14 to 241).

Indicated treatment: roughly 10-day PBMC culture with coronavirus spike peptide pools or control peptides (ViraFEST assay). V lost 4 bases and J 2 bases, leaving 14 bases between the germline ends. Germline values: CDR1 LNHDA, CDR2 SQIVND (reference sequence). The length of the CDR3 is 15 residues. Cultured CD4+ T-cell DNA underwent Oncomine TCR Beta short-read sequencing. TCRdb re-called the PCR reads through MiXCR, storing one row per CDR3 protein. The sample shows thousands of distinct CDR3 sequences, roughly 62% of them seen only once. V gene TRBV19 combines with J gene TRBJ2-5; D unresolved. The sequence derives from a human donor who had recovered from COVID-19. The sample comprised CD4+ T cells from blood, cultured in vitro. The CDR3 nucleotides read TGTGCCAGTAGTAGAGCTCCAGAAATACAAGAGACCCAGTACTTC. It yields the protein CASSRAPEIQETQYF.